A selection of T cell receptor beta chains follows, all from one sample in a study of shared clonotypes between healthy human individuals. The protocol was immunoSEQ multiplex PCR, while the TCRdb copy is restricted to in-frame clones and leaves out a portion. The top ten hold roughly 15% of the sample, which has about 320,000 clones, 87% seen once. Sequencing was performed on memory CD8+ T cells sorted from blood. The origin of the receptors is a young man in good health. The conserved cysteine and the conserved F or W are not part of the CDR3 here. Rows give clone size only sometimes, using once, few, many, or a class for an expanded clone.

v_call: TRBV7-9
clone_size: .
j_call: TRBJ1-5
cdr3_aa: ASSLPNQPQH

v_call: TRBV7-9
clone_size: once
j_call: TRBJ1-1
cdr3_aa: APGTGTTEAF

v_call: TRBV14
clone_size: .
j_call: TRBJ1-2
cdr3_aa: ASSTANYGYT

v_call: TRBV27
clone_size: .
j_call: TRBJ2-1
cdr3_aa: ASSGILADEQF

v_call: TRBV2
clone_size: .
j_call: TRBJ2-7
cdr3_aa: ASSASGGFYEQY

v_call: TRBV10-1
clone_size: .
j_call: TRBJ1-1
cdr3_aa: ASSVGGEGTEAF

v_call: TRBV6-1
clone_size: .
j_call: TRBJ1-1
cdr3_aa: ASSPRGLTEAF

v_call: TRBV2
clone_size: .
j_call: TRBJ1-2
cdr3_aa: ASILPYEGYT

v_call: TRBV30
clone_size: .
j_call: TRBJ1-2
cdr3_aa: AWSVGIGADYGYT

v_call: TRBV7-9
clone_size: .
j_call: TRBJ2-7
cdr3_aa: ASSSVKQSSDEQY

v_call: TRBV6-5
clone_size: .
j_call: TRBJ1-6
cdr3_aa: ASSYSTGENSPLH

v_call: TRBV11-3
clone_size: .
j_call: TRBJ2-2
cdr3_aa: ASSPRLAGGPAGELF

v_call: TRBV20-1
clone_size: .
j_call: TRBJ2-7
cdr3_aa: SARAPRGTY

v_call: TRBV10-3
clone_size: .
j_call: TRBJ2-7
cdr3_aa: ATFYALAGSSYEQY

v_call: TRBV7-9
clone_size: .
j_call: TRBJ2-7
cdr3_aa: ASSGLGFGDRLGEQY

v_call: TRBV28
clone_size: .
j_call: TRBJ1-3
cdr3_aa: ASSRSLLIGPGNTIY

v_call: TRBV9
clone_size: many
j_call: TRBJ2-2
cdr3_aa: ASSVEGGGTGELF

v_call: TRBV7-2
clone_size: few
j_call: TRBJ2-2
cdr3_aa: ASSTPTHGTNTGELF

v_call: TRBV6-4
clone_size: .
j_call: TRBJ2-1
cdr3_aa: ASSDWTSGSHEQF

v_call: TRBV4-1
clone_size: few
j_call: TRBJ1-1
cdr3_aa: ASSQALDGPEAF

v_call: TRBV4-3
clone_size: .
j_call: TRBJ1-1
cdr3_aa: ASSPDGTVFTEAF

v_call: TRBV5-1
clone_size: .
j_call: TRBJ2-3
cdr3_aa: ASSGFTVTSTDTQY

v_call: TRBV29-1
clone_size: .
j_call: TRBJ2-1
cdr3_aa: SVLAGSYNEQF

v_call: TRBV30
clone_size: .
j_call: TRBJ2-1
cdr3_aa: ASTGTGDYNEQF

v_call: TRBV7-2
clone_size: .
j_call: TRBJ2-7
cdr3_aa: ASSFFLADTYEQY

v_call: TRBV27
clone_size: .
j_call: TRBJ1-2
cdr3_aa: ASSPTRDRENYGYT

v_call: TRBV7-7
clone_size: .
j_call: TRBJ2-5
cdr3_aa: ASGLPGGAVQETQY

v_call: TRBV6-5
clone_size: .
j_call: TRBJ2-2
cdr3_aa: ASKPNTGELF

v_call: TRBV4-3
clone_size: .
j_call: TRBJ2-1
cdr3_aa: ASSQDPFREFTYNEQF

v_call: TRBV30
clone_size: many
j_call: TRBJ2-3
cdr3_aa: AWSILAGAKGSDTQY

v_call: TRBV27
clone_size: many
j_call: TRBJ2-7
cdr3_aa: ASSLSQGAYEQY

v_call: TRBV6-5
clone_size: .
j_call: TRBJ2-7
cdr3_aa: ASSYSGTGYEQY

v_call: TRBV7-6
clone_size: .
j_call: TRBJ2-7
cdr3_aa: ASSQSGESYEQY

v_call: TRBV5-1
clone_size: .
j_call: TRBJ2-1
cdr3_aa: ASSSALAGGWGWNEQF

v_call: TRBV10-2
clone_size: .
j_call: TRBJ1-1
cdr3_aa: ASRVRGDTEAF

v_call: TRBV7-2
clone_size: .
j_call: TRBJ2-3
cdr3_aa: ASSQTRGRGTDTQY

v_call: TRBV27
clone_size: .
j_call: TRBJ1-2
cdr3_aa: ASSFSGWGTYGYT

v_call: TRBV4-1
clone_size: .
j_call: TRBJ2-2
cdr3_aa: ASSQDPVDVATGELF

v_call: TRBV5-1
clone_size: .
j_call: TRBJ2-7
cdr3_aa: ASRQDSSYEQY

v_call: TRBV28
clone_size: once
j_call: TRBJ1-6
cdr3_aa: ASSFPGGSPLH

v_call: TRBV7-8
clone_size: .
j_call: TRBJ2-1
cdr3_aa: ASSSTDRPALNEQF

v_call: TRBV6-5
clone_size: .
j_call: TRBJ1-1
cdr3_aa: ASSYYEYTEAF

v_call: TRBV11-2
clone_size: .
j_call: TRBJ2-7
cdr3_aa: ASSLGVSLYEQY

v_call: TRBV30
clone_size: .
j_call: TRBJ2-7
cdr3_aa: AWSVQGSRLAGGEQY

v_call: TRBV28
clone_size: .
j_call: TRBJ1-1
cdr3_aa: ASSQGAGSTEAF

v_call: TRBV7-9
clone_size: .
j_call: TRBJ1-6
cdr3_aa: ASSSVNSPLH